The source of this T cell receptor beta chain is a study of human CD4 T cells and Enterobacteriaceae. This clone has a single count. Generated by immunoSEQ multiplex PCR, the TCRdb table keeps only in-frame clones and is missing some. This table has just under 30,000 clones, 82% appearing once. The memory gate held CD4+ cells that were not CD45RA+CCR7+CD95- naive cells, over 95% pure. CDR3 length equals 18 residues. CDR1 and CDR2 from the germline V gene are LNHDA and SQIVND (reference sequence). J lost 0 bases, V lost 3 bases, and 6 bases had no gene match. The TCR comes from a human donor in good health. The sequencing input was memory CD4+ T cells from blood. The V and J genes are TRBV19 and TRBJ2-5, with TRBD2 identical over 14 bases. The CDR3 DNA reads as TGTGCCAGTAGTATGAGGACTAGCGGGAGGCCCAACCAAGAGACCCAGTACTTC. Its protein is CASSMRTSGRPNQETQYF.